Listed below are T cell receptor beta chains from one sample, sequenced in a study of T cell responses to AZD1222 COVID-19 vaccine. Only in-frame clones appear in the TCRdb table, and some are missing; sequencing was by immunoSEQ multiplex PCR. The sample comprises more than 95,000 clones, around 90% of which are singletons, and around 30% rests with the top ten. Sample: peripheral blood, taken on day 0 of AZD1222 vaccination. All receptors derive from an adult in good health. Each CDR3 is given with its conserved first and last residue. Each record gives: D gene, J gene, V gene, clone size, CDR3 DNA, CDR3 protein. A D gene is named only where the DNA matches it firmly. Clone size is stated in some rows and not others, as once, few, many or a class when expanded.

D gene: TRBD2; J gene: TRBJ2-7; V gene: TRBV6-5; clone size: .; CDR3 DNA: TGTGCCAGCAGCCCCCCCAGCGGGGGACCCTACGAGCAGTACTTC; CDR3 protein: CASSPPSGGPYEQYF
D gene: .; J gene: TRBJ1-3; V gene: TRBV3-1/TRBV3-2; clone size: .; CDR3 DNA: TGTGCCAGCAGCCAGAGGGGATTCTCTGGAAACACCATATATTTT; CDR3 protein: CASSQRGFSGNTIYF
D gene: .; J gene: TRBJ1-1; V gene: TRBV12-3/TRBV12-4; clone size: .; CDR3 DNA: TGTGCCAGCAGTTTAAAGGTCCCCACTGAAGCTTTCTTT; CDR3 protein: CASSLKVPTEAFF
D gene: TRBD2; J gene: TRBJ2-1; V gene: TRBV11-1; clone size: .; CDR3 DNA: TGTGCCAGCAGCAGCCTAGGACTAGAAGGTAATGAGCAGTTCTTC; CDR3 protein: CASSSLGLEGNEQFF
D gene: TRBD1; J gene: TRBJ1-1; V gene: TRBV9; clone size: .; CDR3 DNA: TGTGCCAGCAGCGGCTCCGGGACAGTGAACACTGAAGCTTTCTTT; CDR3 protein: CASSGSGTVNTEAFF
D gene: TRBD1; J gene: TRBJ1-5; V gene: TRBV7-9; clone size: medium-sized; CDR3 DNA: TGTGCCAGCAGCGACACCGGGACAGGGCACCAGCCCCAGCATTTT; CDR3 protein: CASSDTGTGHQPQHF
D gene: .; J gene: TRBJ2-1; V gene: TRBV7-8; clone size: .; CDR3 DNA: TGTGCCAGCAGCTTAGGCCCCGGGGAGCAGTTCTTC; CDR3 protein: CASSLGPGEQFF
D gene: .; J gene: TRBJ2-1; V gene: TRBV19; clone size: .; CDR3 DNA: TGTGCCAGTAGTCCAATCCTCGGGGCTAGAGACAATGAGCAGTTCTTC; CDR3 protein: CASSPILGARDNEQFF
D gene: .; J gene: TRBJ2-7; V gene: TRBV6-5; clone size: .; CDR3 DNA: TGTGCCAGCAGCGGGAACACGGACAGCTCCTACGAGCAGTACTTC; CDR3 protein: CASSGNTDSSYEQYF
D gene: .; J gene: TRBJ1-6; V gene: TRBV9; clone size: .; CDR3 DNA: TGTGCCAGCAGCGTAGATCTGGGTGGGATTTCACCCCTCCACTTT; CDR3 protein: CASSVDLGGISPLHF
D gene: .; J gene: TRBJ2-1; V gene: TRBV29-1; clone size: .; CDR3 DNA: TGCAGCGTTGAAGATCGATGGGCAGGGGTAGGGGTTGGGCTCAATGAGCAGTTCTTC; CDR3 protein: CSVEDRWAGVGVGLNEQFF
D gene: .; J gene: TRBJ2-2; V gene: TRBV9; clone size: .; CDR3 DNA: TGTGCCAGCAGACCATGGGGCCTAAACACCGGGGAGCTGTTTTTT; CDR3 protein: CASRPWGLNTGELFF
D gene: TRBD1; J gene: TRBJ2-5; V gene: TRBV5-1; clone size: .; CDR3 DNA: TGCGCCAGCAGCTTGGCAGGGGGAGAGACCCAGTACTTC; CDR3 protein: CASSLAGGETQYF
D gene: .; J gene: TRBJ2-2; V gene: TRBV6-2/TRBV6-3; clone size: .; CDR3 DNA: TGTGCCAGCAGTTACCGCAGGGCGGACACCGGGGAGCTGTTTTTT; CDR3 protein: CASSYRRADTGELFF
D gene: .; J gene: TRBJ1-2; V gene: TRBV11-2; clone size: .; CDR3 DNA: TGTGCCAGCAGCCCACCACTGGGACAAAACTATGGCTACACCTTC; CDR3 protein: CASSPPLGQNYGYTF
D gene: .; J gene: TRBJ1-1; V gene: TRBV21-1; clone size: .; CDR3 DNA: TGTGCCAGCAGCAAAGAGGACAGGGAGGGGACTGAAGCTTTCTTT; CDR3 protein: CASSKEDREGTEAFF
D gene: .; J gene: TRBJ1-3; V gene: TRBV18; clone size: .; CDR3 DNA: TGTGCCAGCTCACCATGGGAGACAGGACCTGCACGAGGAAACACCATATATTTT; CDR3 protein: CASSPWETGPARGNTIYF
D gene: TRBD1; J gene: TRBJ1-4; V gene: TRBV7-9; clone size: .; CDR3 DNA: TGTGCCAGCAGCTCAGCCTCAGGGGGCACTAATGAAAAACTGTTTTTT; CDR3 protein: CASSSASGGTNEKLFF
D gene: .; J gene: TRBJ2-1; V gene: TRBV5-4; clone size: .; CDR3 DNA: TGTGCCAGCAGCTTGGATGATCTAGGGGCTCCGAGGCGGCAGTTCTTC; CDR3 protein: CASSLDDLGAPRRQFF
D gene: .; J gene: TRBJ2-2; V gene: TRBV7-3; clone size: .; CDR3 DNA: TGTGCCAGCAACAACGGGGGCGGGGAGCTGTTTTTT; CDR3 protein: CASNNGGGELFF
D gene: TRBD1; J gene: TRBJ2-3; V gene: TRBV9; clone size: .; CDR3 DNA: TGTGCCAGCAGCGAGGGCTCGGACAGGGGGCCAACAGATACGCAGTATTTT; CDR3 protein: CASSEGSDRGPTDTQYF
D gene: .; J gene: TRBJ1-1; V gene: TRBV19; clone size: .; CDR3 DNA: TGTGCCAGTAGTATAGATCCCGGCTGGGAAGCTTTCTTT; CDR3 protein: CASSIDPGWEAFF
D gene: TRBD1; J gene: TRBJ1-6; V gene: TRBV4-3; clone size: .; CDR3 DNA: TGCGCCAGCAGCCAAGACGGACAGGGTTTTACACCCCTCCACTTT; CDR3 protein: CASSQDGQGFTPLHF
D gene: TRBD1; J gene: TRBJ1-5; V gene: TRBV9; clone size: .; CDR3 DNA: TGTGCCAGCAGCGTCACAGGGGAGCCGCAGCCCCAGCATTTT; CDR3 protein: CASSVTGEPQPQHF
D gene: .; J gene: TRBJ2-7; V gene: TRBV5-1; clone size: .; CDR3 DNA: TGCGCCAGCAGCTTGGCTGACAGTTCCTACGAGCAGTACTTC; CDR3 protein: CASSLADSSYEQYF
D gene: TRBD1; J gene: TRBJ1-1; V gene: TRBV6-5; clone size: .; CDR3 DNA: TGTGCCAGCAGCAAGTATACAGGGGGCAGAACTGAAGCTTTCTTT; CDR3 protein: CASSKYTGGRTEAFF
D gene: .; J gene: TRBJ1-1; V gene: TRBV1; clone size: .; CDR3 DNA: TGCACCAGCAGCCAATTCGGGGCAGAAAACATGAACACTGAAGCTTTCTTT; CDR3 protein: CTSSQFGAENMNTEAFF
D gene: .; J gene: TRBJ2-2; V gene: TRBV11-2; clone size: .; CDR3 DNA: TGTGCCAGCAGCCTAGACCCCGGACCCACCGGGGAGCTGTTTTTT; CDR3 protein: CASSLDPGPTGELFF
D gene: .; J gene: TRBJ2-5; V gene: TRBV4-2; clone size: .; CDR3 DNA: TGTGCCAGCAGCCAAGGGGCCAAAGAGACCCAGTACTTC; CDR3 protein: CASSQGAKETQYF
D gene: TRBD1; J gene: TRBJ2-7; V gene: TRBV11-1; clone size: .; CDR3 DNA: TGTGCCAGCAGCTCGGGACAGGGGCAGATTTCCTACGAGCAGTACTTC; CDR3 protein: CASSSGQGQISYEQYF
D gene: .; J gene: TRBJ1-1; V gene: TRBV6-2/TRBV6-3; clone size: .; CDR3 DNA: TGTGCCAGCAGCAGCCCCGGTATGAATACTGAAGCTTTCTTT; CDR3 protein: CASSSPGMNTEAFF
D gene: .; J gene: TRBJ1-2; V gene: TRBV7-9; clone size: .; CDR3 DNA: TGTGCCAGCAGCCCCTTCCTGGACAGCTATGGCTACACCTTC; CDR3 protein: CASSPFLDSYGYTF
D gene: .; J gene: TRBJ2-3; V gene: TRBV27; clone size: .; CDR3 DNA: TGTGCCAGCAGTTTATCTTTAGGGCTAGATACGCAGTATTTT; CDR3 protein: CASSLSLGLDTQYF
D gene: .; J gene: TRBJ1-3; V gene: TRBV21-1; clone size: .; CDR3 DNA: TGTGCCAGCAGCAAAAGGGAGGGCTCTGGAAACACCATATATTTT; CDR3 protein: CASSKREGSGNTIYF
D gene: .; J gene: TRBJ2-5; V gene: TRBV4-2; clone size: .; CDR3 DNA: TGTGCCAGCAGTGGTAGCGGACAAGAGACCCAGTACTTC; CDR3 protein: CASSGSGQETQYF
D gene: .; J gene: TRBJ2-3; V gene: TRBV12-3/TRBV12-4; clone size: .; CDR3 DNA: TGTGCCAGCAGTTTAAGCGCCAAGCAGTATTTT; CDR3 protein: CASSLSAKQYF
D gene: .; J gene: TRBJ1-1; V gene: TRBV12-3/TRBV12-4; clone size: .; CDR3 DNA: TGTGCCAGCAGTTTCTTTGTAGGCACTGAAGCTTTCTTT; CDR3 protein: CASSFFVGTEAFF
D gene: .; J gene: TRBJ1-1; V gene: TRBV2; clone size: .; CDR3 DNA: TGTGCCAGCAGACCCACAGGGACTGAAGCTTTCTTT; CDR3 protein: CASRPTGTEAFF
D gene: TRBD1; J gene: TRBJ1-1; V gene: TRBV6-5; clone size: few; CDR3 DNA: TGTGCCAGCAGCAGGTCCGGGACAGGGGGCTGGGAAGCTTTCTTT; CDR3 protein: CASSRSGTGGWEAFF
D gene: TRBD2; J gene: TRBJ2-3; V gene: TRBV9; clone size: .; CDR3 DNA: TGTGCCAGCAGCTCGGGACTAGCAGTCAATACGCAGTATTTT; CDR3 protein: CASSSGLAVNTQYF
D gene: .; J gene: TRBJ1-3; V gene: TRBV6-5; clone size: .; CDR3 DNA: TGTGCCAGCAGCCGTCAAATTCAGGGAAACACCATATATTTT; CDR3 protein: CASSRQIQGNTIYF
D gene: TRBD1; J gene: TRBJ1-2; V gene: TRBV9; clone size: .; CDR3 DNA: TGTGCCAGCAGCCCCAGGACAGGGGGCCGTGTCTATGGCTACACCTTC; CDR3 protein: CASSPRTGGRVYGYTF
D gene: .; J gene: TRBJ1-2; V gene: TRBV4-1; clone size: .; CDR3 DNA: TGCGCCAGCAGCCAAGAGGAGGGGACACCTGTATTC; CDR3 protein: CASSQEEGTPVF
D gene: .; J gene: TRBJ2-1; V gene: TRBV2; clone size: .; CDR3 DNA: TGTGCCAGCAGCCGGGTTTGGAACTACGATCGGGAGCAGTTCTTC; CDR3 protein: CASSRVWNYDREQFF
D gene: .; J gene: TRBJ2-2; V gene: TRBV3-1/TRBV3-2; clone size: .; CDR3 DNA: TGTGCCAGCAGTCGGCGACAGGATAACACCGGGGAGCTGTTTTTT; CDR3 protein: CASSRRQDNTGELFF